This is a list of T cell receptor beta chains from one sample in a study of technical replicates of blood from a few donors. Method: immunoSEQ multiplex PCR; TCRdb's copy keeps in-frame clones and lacks some. Of approximately 53,000 clones in the sample, about 96% were seen once. Material for sequencing was T cells isolated from PBMCs. The receptors were gathered from a human donor in good health. Both conserved end residues are part of each CDR3. Fields, in order: D gene, clone size, J gene, V gene, CDR3 DNA, CDR3 protein. The D gene is left open where the match is weak. Not all rows give a size; the values are once, few, many and, for expanded clones, a class.

TRBD1	NA	TRBJ2-2	TRBV14	TGTGCCAGCAGCCAAGATCACAGGGGACACGGGGAGCTGTTTTTT	CASSQDHRGHGELFF
TRBD1	NA	TRBJ1-2	TRBV9	TGTGCCAGCAGCGTAGACCCAGGGGGCCACTATGGCTACACCTTC	CASSVDPGGHYGYTF
NA	NA	TRBJ1-1	TRBV27	TGTGCCAGCAGTCAAATAGGCAGGAGGGCTGAAGCTTTCTTT	CASSQIGRRAEAFF
NA	once	TRBJ2-1	TRBV30	TGTGCCTGGAGTGTACCCGAGAGCTCCTACAATGAGCAGTTCTTC	CAWSVPESSYNEQFF
TRBD1	NA	TRBJ1-4	TRBV9	TGTGCCAGCAGCAAGGGGGCACATGAAAAACTGTTTTTT	CASSKGAHEKLFF
NA	few	TRBJ1-5	TRBV10-2	TGCGCCAGCTCAGAACAGGAGAATCAGCCCCAGCATTTT	CASSEQENQPQHF
NA	NA	TRBJ2-1	TRBV6-5	TGTGCCAGCAGAGACACAGGGAGCTCCTACAATGAGCAGTTCTTC	CASRDTGSSYNEQFF
NA	NA	TRBJ2-2	TRBV7-9	TGTGCCAGCAGCTTAGGGGCCAGGAACACCGGGGAGCTGTTTTTT	CASSLGARNTGELFF
TRBD1	NA	TRBJ2-5	TRBV10-3	TGTGCCATCAGTGAGTCGCCGGGACAGGGTATAGAAGAGACCCAGTACTTC	CAISESPGQGIEETQYF
NA	NA	TRBJ2-2	TRBV7-2	TGTGCCAGCAGCTTATGGGGCGGGGTCGACGGGACTTACACCGGGGAGCTGTTTTTT	CASSLWGGVDGTYTGELFF
TRBD1	NA	TRBJ2-1	TRBV28	TGTGCCAGCAGTTCTTCAGGGGGAGCTTACAATGAGCAGTTCTTC	CASSSSGGAYNEQFF
NA	NA	TRBJ1-2	TRBV7-2	TGTGCCAGCAGCCTGCAGGGCTACTATGGCTACACCTTC	CASSLQGYYGYTF
NA	NA	TRBJ1-4	TRBV7-9	TGTGCCAGCAGCTGGCAGCCGGGGGAAGAAAAACTGTTTTTT	CASSWQPGEEKLFF
TRBD1	NA	TRBJ2-2	TRBV9	TGTGCCAGCAGCGCCCCCCGAGGTGGACAGGGGAGGACCGGGGAGCTGTTTTTT	CASSAPRGGQGRTGELFF
NA	NA	TRBJ1-1	TRBV5-1	TGCGCCAGCAGCTTTGGGCCCATGAACACTGAAGCTTTCTTT	CASSFGPMNTEAFF
NA	NA	TRBJ2-5	TRBV9	TGTGCCAGCAGCCGAGGAGGGAAGACCCAGTACTTC	CASSRGGKTQYF
NA	once	TRBJ2-2	TRBV6-5	TGTGCCAGCAGTTACTTAGACCCAGGGTACACCGGGGAGCTGTTTTTT	CASSYLDPGYTGELFF
NA	NA	TRBJ1-1	TRBV9	TGTGCCAGCAGCGCACAGGGTCTGAACACTGAAGCTTTCTTT	CASSAQGLNTEAFF
NA	NA	TRBJ1-1	TRBV19	TGTGCCAGTAGTATAACAGGGAACACTGAAGCTTTCTTT	CASSITGNTEAFF
TRBD2	NA	TRBJ2-3	TRBV28	TGTGCCAGCAGTCTTAGCGGGTTCACAGATACGCAGTATTTT	CASSLSGFTDTQYF